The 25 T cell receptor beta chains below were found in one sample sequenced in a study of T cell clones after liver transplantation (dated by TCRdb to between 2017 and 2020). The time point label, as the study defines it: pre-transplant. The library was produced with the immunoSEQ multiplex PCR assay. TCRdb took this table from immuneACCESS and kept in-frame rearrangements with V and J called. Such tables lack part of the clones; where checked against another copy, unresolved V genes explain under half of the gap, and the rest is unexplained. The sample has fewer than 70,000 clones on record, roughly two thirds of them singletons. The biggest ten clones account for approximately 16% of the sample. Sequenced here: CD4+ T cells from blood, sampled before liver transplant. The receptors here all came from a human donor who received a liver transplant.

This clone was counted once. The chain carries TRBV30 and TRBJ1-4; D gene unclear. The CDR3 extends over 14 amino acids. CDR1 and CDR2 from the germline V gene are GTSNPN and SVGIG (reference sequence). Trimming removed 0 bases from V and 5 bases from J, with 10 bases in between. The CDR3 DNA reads TGTGCCTGGAGTGTAGGAGGCCCGAATGAAAAACTGTTTTTT. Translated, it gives CAWSVGGPNEKLFF.

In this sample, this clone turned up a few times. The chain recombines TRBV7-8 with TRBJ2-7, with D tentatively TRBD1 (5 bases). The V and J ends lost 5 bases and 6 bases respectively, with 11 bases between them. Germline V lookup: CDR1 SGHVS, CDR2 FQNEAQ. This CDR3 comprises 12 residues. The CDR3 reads CASSPSQGEQYF. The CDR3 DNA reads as TGTGCCAGCAGCCCAAGCCAGGGCGAGCAGTACTTC.

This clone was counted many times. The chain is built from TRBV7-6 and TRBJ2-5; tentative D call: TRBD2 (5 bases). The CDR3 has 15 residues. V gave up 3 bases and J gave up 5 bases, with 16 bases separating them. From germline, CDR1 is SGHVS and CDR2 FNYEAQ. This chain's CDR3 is CASSFYGYSGETQYF. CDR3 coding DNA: TGTGCCAGCAGCTTCTATGGGTATTCGGGGGAGACCCAGTACTTC.

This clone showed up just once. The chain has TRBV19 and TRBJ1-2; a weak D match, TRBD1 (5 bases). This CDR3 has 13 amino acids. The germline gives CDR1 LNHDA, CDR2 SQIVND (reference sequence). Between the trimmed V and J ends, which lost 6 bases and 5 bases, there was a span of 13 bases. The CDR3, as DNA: TGTGCCAGTAGCTCCAATGGGGGGTATGGCTACACCTTC. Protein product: CASSSNGGYGYTF.

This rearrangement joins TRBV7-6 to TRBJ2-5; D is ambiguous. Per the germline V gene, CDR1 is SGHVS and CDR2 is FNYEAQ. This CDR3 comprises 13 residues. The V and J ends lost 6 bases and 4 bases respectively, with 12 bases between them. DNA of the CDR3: TGTGCCAGCAGTAGCCCCGTGGCAGAGACCCAGTACTTC. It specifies CASSSPVAETQYF. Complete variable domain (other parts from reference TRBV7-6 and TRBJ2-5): GAGVSQSPRYKVTKRGQDVALRCDPISGHVSLYWYRQALGQGPEFLTYFNYEAQQDKSGLPNDRFSAERPEGSISTLTIQRTEQRDSAMYRCASSSPVAETQYFGPGTRLLVL.

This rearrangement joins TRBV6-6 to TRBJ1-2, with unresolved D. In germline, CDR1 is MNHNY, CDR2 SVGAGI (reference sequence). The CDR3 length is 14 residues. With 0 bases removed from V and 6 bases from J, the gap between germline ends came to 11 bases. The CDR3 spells CASSYSIVSDGYTF. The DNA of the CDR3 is TGTGCCAGCAGTTACTCGATCGTTTCAGATGGCTACACCTTC.

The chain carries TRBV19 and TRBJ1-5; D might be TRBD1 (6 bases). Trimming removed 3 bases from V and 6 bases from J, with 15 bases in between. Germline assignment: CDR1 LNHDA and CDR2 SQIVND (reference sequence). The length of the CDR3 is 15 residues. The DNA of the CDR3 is TGTGCCAGTAGTATTGGCCCACAGGGCGGTCAGCCCCAGCATTTT. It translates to CASSIGPQGGQPQHF.

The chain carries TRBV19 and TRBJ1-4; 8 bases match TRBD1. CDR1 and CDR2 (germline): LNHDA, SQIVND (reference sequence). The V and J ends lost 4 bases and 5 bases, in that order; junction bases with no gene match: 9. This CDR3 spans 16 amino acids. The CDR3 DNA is TGTGCCAGTAGTAACTACGGACAGGGACGGAATGAAAAACTGTTTTTT. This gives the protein CASSNYGQGRNEKLFF.

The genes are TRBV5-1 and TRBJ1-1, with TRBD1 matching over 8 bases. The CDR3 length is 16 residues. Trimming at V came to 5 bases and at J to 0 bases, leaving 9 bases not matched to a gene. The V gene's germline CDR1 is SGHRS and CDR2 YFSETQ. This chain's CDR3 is CASSLQGAAMNTEAFF. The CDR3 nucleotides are TGCGCCAGCAGTCTCCAGGGGGCGGCGATGAACACTGAAGCTTTCTTT. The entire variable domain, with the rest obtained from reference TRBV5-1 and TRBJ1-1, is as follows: KAGVTQTPRYLIKTRGQQVTLSCSPISGHRSVSWYQQTPGQGLQFLFEYFSETQRNKGNFPGRFSGRQFSNSRSEMNVSTLELGDSALYLCASSLQGAAMNTEAFFGQGTRLTVV.

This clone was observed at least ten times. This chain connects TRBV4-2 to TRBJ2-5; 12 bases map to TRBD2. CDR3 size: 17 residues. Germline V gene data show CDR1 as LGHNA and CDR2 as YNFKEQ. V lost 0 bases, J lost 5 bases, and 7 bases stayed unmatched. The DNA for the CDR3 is TGTGCCAGCAGCCAAGAGGCTAGCGGGGGGGGCCGGGAGACCCAGTACTTC. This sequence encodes CASSQEASGGGRETQYF.

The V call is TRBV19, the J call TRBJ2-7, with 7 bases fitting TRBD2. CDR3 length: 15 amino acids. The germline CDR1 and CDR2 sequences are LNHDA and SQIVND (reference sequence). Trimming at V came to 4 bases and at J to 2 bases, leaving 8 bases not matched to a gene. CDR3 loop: CASSTGRGGTYEQYF. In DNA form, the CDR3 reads TGTGCCAGTAGTACCGGCCGGGGAGGGACCTACGAGCAGTACTTC.

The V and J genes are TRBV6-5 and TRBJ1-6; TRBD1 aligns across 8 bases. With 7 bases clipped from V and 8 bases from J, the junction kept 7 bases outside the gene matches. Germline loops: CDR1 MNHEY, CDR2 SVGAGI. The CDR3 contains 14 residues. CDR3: CASTLGQGDSPLHF. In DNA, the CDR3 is TGTGCCAGCACTCTTGGACAGGGAGATTCACCCCTCCACTTT.

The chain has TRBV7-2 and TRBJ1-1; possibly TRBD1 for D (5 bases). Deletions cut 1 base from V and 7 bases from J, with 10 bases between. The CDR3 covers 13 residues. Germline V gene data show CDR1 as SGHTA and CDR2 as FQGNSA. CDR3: CASSLVGGNEAFF. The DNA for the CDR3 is TGTGCCAGCAGCTTAGTGGGGGGAAATGAAGCTTTCTTT.

DNA of the CDR3: TGTGCCATCAGGCCGGGGGGTGGGGAGACCCAGTACTTC. Its translation: CAIRPGGGETQYF. The chain combines TRBV10-3 with TRBJ2-5; 7 bases match TRBD2. V dropped 6 bases and J dropped 5; count of bases not matched to a gene: 6. Germline V gives CDR1 ENHRY, CDR2 SYGVKD. The CDR3 extends over 13 amino acids.

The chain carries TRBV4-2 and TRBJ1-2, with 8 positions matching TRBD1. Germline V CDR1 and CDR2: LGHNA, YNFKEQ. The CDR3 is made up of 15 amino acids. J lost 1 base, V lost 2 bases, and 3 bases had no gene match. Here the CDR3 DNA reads TGTGCCAGCAGCCAAAGGACAGGGAATAACTATGGCTACACCTTC. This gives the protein CASSQRTGNNYGYTF.

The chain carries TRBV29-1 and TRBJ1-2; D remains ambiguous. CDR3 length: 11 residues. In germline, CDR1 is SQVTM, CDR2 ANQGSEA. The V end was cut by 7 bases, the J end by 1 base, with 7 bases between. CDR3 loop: CSAQDNYGYTF. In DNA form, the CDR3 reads TGCAGCGCCCAGGATAACTATGGCTACACCTTC.

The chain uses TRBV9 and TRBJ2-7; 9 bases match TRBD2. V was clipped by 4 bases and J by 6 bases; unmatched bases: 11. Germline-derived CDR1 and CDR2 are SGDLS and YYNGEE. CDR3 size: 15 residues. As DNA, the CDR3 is TGTGCCAGCAGCCCCAGGGTAGCGGGGGCCTTCGAGCAGTACTTC. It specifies CASSPRVAGAFEQYF. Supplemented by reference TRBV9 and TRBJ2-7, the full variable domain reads DSGVTQTPKHLITATGQRVTLRCSPRSGDLSVYWYQQSLDQGLQFLIQYYNGEERAKGNILERFSAQQFPDLHSELNLSSLELGDSALYFCASSPRVAGAFEQYFGPGTRLTVT.

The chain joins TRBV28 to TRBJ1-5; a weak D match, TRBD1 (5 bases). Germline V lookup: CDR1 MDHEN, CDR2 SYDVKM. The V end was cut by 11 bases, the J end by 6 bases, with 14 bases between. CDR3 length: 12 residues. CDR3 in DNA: TGTGCCTTAGGCGGGGCCGCTCAGCCCCAGCATTTT. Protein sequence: CALGGAAQPQHF. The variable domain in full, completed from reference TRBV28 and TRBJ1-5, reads DVKVTQSSRYLVKRTGEKVFLECVQDMDHENMFWYRQDPGLGLRLIYFSYDVKMKEKGDIPEGYSVSREKKERFSLILESASTNQTSMYLCALGGAAQPQHFGDGTRLSIL.

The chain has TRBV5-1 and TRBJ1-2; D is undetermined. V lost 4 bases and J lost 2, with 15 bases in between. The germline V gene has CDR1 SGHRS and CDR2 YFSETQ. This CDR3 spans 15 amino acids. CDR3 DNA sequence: TGCGCCAGCAGCCTGACCCCGGCAGGCAACTATGGCTACACCTTC. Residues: CASSLTPAGNYGYTF.

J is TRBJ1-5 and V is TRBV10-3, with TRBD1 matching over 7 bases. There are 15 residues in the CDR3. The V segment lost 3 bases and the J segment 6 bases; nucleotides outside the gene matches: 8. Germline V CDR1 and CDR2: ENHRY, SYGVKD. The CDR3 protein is CAISERQGDVQPQHF. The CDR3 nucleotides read TGTGCCATCAGTGAACGGCAGGGGGATGTTCAGCCCCAGCATTTT.

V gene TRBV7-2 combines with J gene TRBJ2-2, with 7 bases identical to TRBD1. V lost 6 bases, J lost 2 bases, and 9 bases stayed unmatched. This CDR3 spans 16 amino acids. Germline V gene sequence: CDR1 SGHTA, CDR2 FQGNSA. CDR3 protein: CASRVRPGGNTGELFF. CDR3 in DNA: TGTGCCAGCAGAGTTAGGCCAGGGGGAAACACCGGGGAGCTGTTTTTT.

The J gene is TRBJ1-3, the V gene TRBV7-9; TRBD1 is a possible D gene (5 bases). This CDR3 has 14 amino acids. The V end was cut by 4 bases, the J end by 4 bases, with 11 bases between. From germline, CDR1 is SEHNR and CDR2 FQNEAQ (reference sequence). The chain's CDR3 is CASSSPGSGNTIYF. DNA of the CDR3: TGTGCCAGCAGCTCACCAGGGTCCGGAAACACCATATATTTT.

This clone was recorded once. CDR3 sequence reads: CASSFGASTDTQYF. The CDR3 nucleotides read TGCGCCAGCAGCTTCGGAGCCAGCACAGATACGCAGTATTTT. The chain recombines TRBV5-1 with TRBJ2-3; D unresolved. Germline lookup yields CDR1 SGHRS and CDR2 YFSETQ. This CDR3 has 14 amino acids. The V end lost 2 bases, the J end lost 0 bases, and 7 bases lay between the germline ends. The whole variable domain, filled in from reference TRBV5-1 and TRBJ2-3, reads KAGVTQTPRYLIKTRGQQVTLSCSPISGHRSVSWYQQTPGQGLQFLFEYFSETQRNKGNFPGRFSGRQFSNSRSEMNVSTLELGDSALYLCASSFGASTDTQYFGPGTRLTVL.

Here the CDR3 DNA reads TGTGCCAGCAGGAAGGCAGGTCCTGATCAGCCCCAGCATTTT. Translation: CASRKAGPDQPQHF. The V and J genes are TRBV27 and TRBJ1-5; no clear D. The germline V gene has CDR1 MNHEY and CDR2 SMNVEV (reference sequence). The CDR3 has 14 amino acids. Trimming cost V 6 bases and J 5 bases, with 14 bases left between them.

CDR3 nucleotides: TGTGCCTGGAGTGTCCGCGACGAGCAGTACTTC. Amino acid sequence: CAWSVRDEQYF. This sequence joins TRBV30 and TRBJ2-7; no firm D call. Germline V gene sequence: CDR1 GTSNPN, CDR2 SVGIG (reference sequence). V lost 0 bases and J lost 5, with 5 bases in between. This CDR3 spans 11 amino acids.